This entry describes one T cell receptor beta chain. This clone has only a few counts. It lacks a known antigen. No base quality values were provided; no much bigger clone lies one nucleotide off. This record comes from a study of T cell changes during pregnancy in multiple sclerosis (dated by TCRdb to about 2019). For the study in its entirety: The study examined how the T cell repertoire changed over the course of pregnancy in women with multiple sclerosis.

The library was made by the immunoSEQ multiplex PCR assay. Held by TCRdb, this immuneACCESS table contains in-frame sequences only and omits some clones. Under half of the omission traces to an unresolved V gene where checked; the cause of the rest is unknown. The sample includes under 70,000 clones, with about 90% observed a single time. The ten largest account for roughly 0.3% of the sample. Reading from cysteine to phenylalanine, the CDR3 counts 15 amino acids. Only CDR3 DNA remains: 45 bases, in frame from the first base. CDR1 and CDR2 were assigned from the germline V gene as MNHNS and SASEGT. Trimming accounts for 6 bases at V and 5 bases at J, while the number of junction bases matched to no gene is 9.

The sample consisted of CD4+ T cells from peripheral blood mononuclear cells, taken after pregnancy. This sequence originates from a female donor with multiple sclerosis, enrolled in a pregnancy study. The V and J segments used are TRBV6-1 and TRBJ2-5, with 10 junctional bases fitting TRBD2. The CDR3 region: CASSASSGRRETQYF. The DNA sequence reads TGTGCCAGCAGCGCCTCTAGCGGGAGACGGGAGACCCAGTACTTC.